The source of this TCR beta chain is a study of cytomegalovirus exposure and HLA in healthy donors. Background on the study: Earlier work reported approximately 110 million unique TCR beta sequences from about 200 million T cells. Study conclusions and caveats: Earlier analysis looked at TCR beta V segments, and most were productive about 87% or about 30% of the time. The CMV antigen specificity of a few CMV-associated chains was confirmed through in vitro analysis.

Researchers ran the PCR with 60 Vbeta and 13 Jbeta primers. Per the study methods: In a later analysis, of some 80 million unique beta chains, 9 million to 11 million appeared in at least two donors. TCRdb's copy holds only in-frame clones and misses some; the assay was immunoSEQ multiplex PCR. For V, J and clone size, that table is used; D and trimming come from the DNA. The sample includes approximately 140,000 clones, about 70% of them seen just once. A remark on this clone: Its specificity is unknown.

There are 19 residues in the CDR3. Germline values: CDR1 MGHRA, CDR2 YSYEKL. The trim removed 4 bases at V and 6 bases at J, leaving 13 bases unmatched. The sequence was obtained from a woman aged 55-70 years in good health and CMV-seropositive. The genes are TRBV4-1 and TRBJ2-2; TRBD2 matches at 14 bases. The sample comprised PBMCs. Here the CDR3 reads CASSLPRRTSGGPSGELFF. The CDR3 DNA reads TGCGCCAGCAGCCTCCCACGTCGGACTAGCGGGGGGCCCTCCGGGGAGCTGTTTTTT.